This T cell receptor (beta chain) was captured by sequencing in a study of blood T cell repertoires in COVID-19. Study information: Spain, Italy and the United States supplied samples that represented acute and convalescent COVID-19.

The germline gives CDR1 SGHRS, CDR2 YFSETQ. V shed 4 bases, J shed 7 bases, and the junction held 12 bases outside the gene matches. The CDR3 is 15 residues long. Original processing notes: Nucleated cell number was recorded as an estimate derived from reference gene primer amplification. Method: immunoSEQ multiplex PCR; TCRdb's copy keeps in-frame clones and lacks some. The DNA was the basis for D and trimming; V, J and clone size are from that table. This sample has hundreds of thousands of clones, with 87% found just once. This clone was counted once. Recruitment covered about 26 US areas and drew participants whose ages spanned 18 to 89 years.

This chain connects TRBV5-1 to TRBJ1-1, with 8 positions matching TRBD1. The receptor's source is a woman aged 18-29 years with acute COVID-19. Material: PBMCs or T cells enriched from blood (not recorded which). CDR3 coding DNA: TGCGCCAGCAGCCCGAGGACAGGACAGGGCGGTGAAGCTTTCTTT. Its protein is CASSPRTGQGGEAFF.